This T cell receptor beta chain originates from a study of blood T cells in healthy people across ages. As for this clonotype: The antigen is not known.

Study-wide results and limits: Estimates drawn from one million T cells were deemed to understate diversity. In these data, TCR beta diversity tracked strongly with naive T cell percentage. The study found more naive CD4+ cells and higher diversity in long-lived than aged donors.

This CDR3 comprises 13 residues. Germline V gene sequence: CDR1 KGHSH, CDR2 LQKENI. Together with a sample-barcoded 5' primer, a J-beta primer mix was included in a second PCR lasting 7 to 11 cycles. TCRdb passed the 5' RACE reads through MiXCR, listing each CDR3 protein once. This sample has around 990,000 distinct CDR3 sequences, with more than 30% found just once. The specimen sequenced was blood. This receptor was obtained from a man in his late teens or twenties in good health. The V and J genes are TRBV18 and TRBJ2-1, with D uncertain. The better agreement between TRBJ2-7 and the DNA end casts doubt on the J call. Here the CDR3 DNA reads TGTGCCAGCTCACCACCTGTCTACAATGAGCAGTACTTC. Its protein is CASSPPVYNEQYF.